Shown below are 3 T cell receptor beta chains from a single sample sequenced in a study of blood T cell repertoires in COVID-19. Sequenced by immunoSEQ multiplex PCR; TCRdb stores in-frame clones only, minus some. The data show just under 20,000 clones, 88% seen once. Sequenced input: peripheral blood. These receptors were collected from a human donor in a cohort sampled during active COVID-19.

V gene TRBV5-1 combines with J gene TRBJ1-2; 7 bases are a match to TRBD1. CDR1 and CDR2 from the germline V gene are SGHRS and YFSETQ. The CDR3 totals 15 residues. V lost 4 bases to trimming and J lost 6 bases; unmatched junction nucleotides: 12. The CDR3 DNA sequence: TGCGCCAGCAGCCCGAGGACAGGTTCAATGGATGGCTACACCTTC. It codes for CASSPRTGSMDGYTF.

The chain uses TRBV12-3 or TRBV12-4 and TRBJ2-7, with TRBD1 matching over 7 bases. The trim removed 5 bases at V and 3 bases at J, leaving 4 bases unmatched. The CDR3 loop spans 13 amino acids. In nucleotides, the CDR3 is TGTGCCAGCAGTCCCGGGGACAGCTACGAGCAGTACTTC. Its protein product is CASSPGDSYEQYF.

The CDR3 bases are TGTGCCAGCAGCCACCTGCTACTGGGGACCTGGGGGGACTATGGCTACACCTTC. It translates to CASSHLLLGTWGDYGYTF. The V gene is TRBV5-4, the J gene TRBJ1-2, with D tentatively TRBD1 (5 bases). The ends were cut back, 4 bases at V and 3 bases at J, with 25 bases in the middle. The germline CDR1 and CDR2 sequences are SGHNT and YYREEE (reference sequence). The CDR3 has 18 amino acids.